Presented here are 7 T cell receptor beta chains from one specimen sequenced in a study of control samples from healthy donors and cancer patients. Data came from immunoSEQ multiplex PCR; TCRdb stores just in-frame clones and leaves some out. The data hold roughly 370,000 clones, with approximately 90% observed a single time. The sample was PBMCs. The receptors were sampled from a man aged 40-49 years with head and neck cancer.

V usage is TRBV19 and J usage is TRBJ1-5, with a tentative D call TRBD1 (5 bases). Deletions cut 4 bases from V and 7 bases from J, with 14 bases between. The CDR3 is 14 amino acids. Germline V gives CDR1 LNHDA, CDR2 SQIVND (reference sequence). DNA for the CDR3: TGTGCCAGTAGTAGGAGGGACCTCCTGCAGCCCCAGCATTTT. Protein sequence: CASSRRDLLQPQHF.

The chain has TRBV12-5 and TRBJ1-5, with a tentative D call TRBD1 (6 bases). The CDR3 loop spans 17 amino acids. Germline V gene lookup returns CDR1 LGHNT and CDR2 FRNRAP. Trimming removed 1 base from V and 2 bases from J, with 15 bases in between. In DNA form, the CDR3 reads TGTGCTAGTGGTTTGGCGACAGGAAGAGGGGGCAATCAGCCCCAGCATTTT. As protein: CASGLATGRGGNQPQHF.

Comments on this clone: The sample contains more than one DNA sequence encoding this CDR3. The rearrangement uses TRBV11-3 and TRBJ2-1, with TRBD2 matching over 7 bases. Per germline, CDR1 SGHNT and CDR2 YENEEA. The length of the CDR3 is 15 residues. V gave up 5 bases and J gave up 3 bases; unmatched junction bases: 7. The CDR3 sequence is CASSQYGDYYNEQFF. The CDR3 coding sequence is TGTGCCAGCAGCCAATACGGGGACTACTACAATGAGCAGTTCTTC.

As DNA, the CDR3 is TGTGCCAGCAGCCCCCGGGACAGGGCATCCCACGAGCAGTACTTC. It translates to CASSPRDRASHEQYF. This chain joins TRBV3-1 (or the pseudogene TRBV3-2) and TRBJ2-7; 9 nucleotides match TRBD1. CDR3 size: 15 residues. The V and J ends lost 4 bases and 5 bases, in that order; junction bases with no gene match: 9. Germline CDR1 and CDR2: LGHDT and YNNKEL (reference sequence).

The chain employs TRBV6-6 and TRBJ2-3; D is uncertain. This CDR3 is built from 13 residues. Trimming stripped 3 bases from V and 6 bases from J, with 10 bases between. The germline gives CDR1 MNHNY, CDR2 SVGAGI (reference sequence). The CDR3 DNA reads TGTGCCAGCAGTTATCTGCAATTGGATACGCAGTATTTT. This sequence encodes CASSYLQLDTQYF.

V usage is TRBV19 and J usage is TRBJ2-3, with 12 bases matching TRBD2. V was clipped by 5 bases and J by 2 bases; unmatched bases: 8. This CDR3 comprises 17 residues. The germline gives CDR1 LNHDA, CDR2 SQIVND (reference sequence). CDR3 DNA: TGTGCCAGTAGTCTAAGGACTAGCGGGGTCATCACAGATACGCAGTATTTT. Protein: CASSLRTSGVITDTQYF.

A few counts support this clone. The chain joins TRBV20-1 to TRBJ2-7; 8 positions agree with TRBD1. J lost 4 bases, V lost 3 bases, and 5 bases had no gene match. CDR1 and CDR2 (germline): DFQATT, SNEGSKA (reference sequence). This CDR3 spans 13 amino acids. CDR3 in DNA: TGCAGTGCTAGTCAGGGGGCGATATACGAGCAGTACTTC. This gives the protein CSASQGAIYEQYF.